The 16 T cell receptor beta chains below all came from one sample that was sequenced in a study of human T cells and chemical hapten exposure. TCRdb re-derived calls from the RACE reads in MiXCR, one entry per CDR3 protein. The sample yields around 110,000 distinct CDR3 sequences, about 12% seen once. The time point denotes: patch test 1, 2 weeks after DPC sensitization. Treatment noted: therapeutic diphenylcyclopropenone sensitization with weekly scalp DPC. Here the sequenced sample was whole blood, taken in connection with sensitization to the hapten diphenylcyclopropenone (DPC). These receptors all come from a woman between 50 and 59 years old with alopecia areata. Some clones in this sample may be carry-over from other donors' samples.

This clonotype was observed a handful of times. The genes are TRBV2 and TRBJ2-7, with TRBD2 matching over 7 bases. Per the germline V gene, CDR1 is SNHLY and CDR2 is FYNNEI. Trimming took 4 bases from V and 6 from J; bases not matched to a gene: 6. The CDR3 contains 13 residues. The CDR3 nucleotides are TGTGCCAGCAGTGCCCAGGGAGGGGTCGAGCAGTACTTC. Protein product: CASSAQGGVEQYF.

This sequence joins TRBV7-2 and TRBJ1-5, with D unresolved. The ends were cut back, 4 bases at V and 6 bases at J, with 7 bases in the middle. CDR1 is SGHTA and CDR2 is FQGNSA in the germline V gene. The CDR3 totals 12 residues. The CDR3 bases are TGTGCCAGCAGCTCCCTTCGTCAGCCCCAGCATTTT. Protein: CASSSLRQPQHF.

This clonotype was seen many times. In DNA form, the CDR3 reads TGTGCCAGCAGCCCGTACCTAGCCTACGAGCAGTACTTC. Its protein product is CASSPYLAYEQYF. The chain has TRBV3-1 and TRBJ2-7; no clear D gene. Germline V gene lookup returns CDR1 LGHDT and CDR2 YNNKEL (reference sequence). This CDR3 spans 13 amino acids. With 4 bases removed from V and 2 bases from J, the gap between germline ends came to 9 bases.

This clonotype was seen a handful of times. The chain links TRBV9 to TRBJ2-2, with TRBD1 matching 12 bases. Germline V gene data show CDR1 as SGDLS and CDR2 as YYNGEE. This CDR3 is 16 amino acids long. V lost 4 bases, J lost 5 bases, and 6 bases stayed unmatched. CDR3 bases: TGTGCCAGCAGCCCGAGGGACAGGGGGCGGACCGGGGAGCTGTTTTTT. Translating gives CASSPRDRGRTGELFF.

The chain has TRBV7-2 and TRBJ1-6, with a tentative D call TRBD1 (6 bases). The germline V gene has CDR1 SGHTA and CDR2 FQGNSA. Trimming shortened V by 9 bases and J by 6 bases, and 12 bases separated the two germline ends. This CDR3 region has 13 residues. DNA of the CDR3: TGTGCCAGTAGGGGGATGGGTAATTCACCCCTCCACTTT. Protein product: CASRGMGNSPLHF. Variable domain in full (rest from reference TRBV7-2 and TRBJ1-6): GAGVSQSPSNKVTEKGKDVELRCDPISGHTALYWYRQSLGQGLEFLIYFQGNSAPDKSGLPSDRFSAERTGGSVSTLTIQRTQQEDSAVYLCASRGMGNSPLHFGNGTRLTVT.

The chain employs TRBV7-9 and TRBJ2-3, with D hard to call. Looked up from germline, CDR1 is SEHNR and CDR2 is FQNEAQ (reference sequence). The CDR3 contains 13 residues. Trimming pared 1 base from V and 3 bases from J, leaving 5 bases between. The CDR3 reads CASSLVLTDTQYF. As DNA, the CDR3 is TGTGCCAGCAGCTTAGTCTTAACAGATACGCAGTATTTT.

This clonotype appeared a few times. One junction end does not reproduce the germline sequence, and a read error may be involved. The chain employs TRBV5-4 and TRBJ2-6; 9 nucleotides match TRBD1. Germline loops: CDR1 SGHNT, CDR2 YYREEE (reference sequence). The CDR3 length is 17 residues. The CDR3 loop is CGSSLAGTGSGANVLTF. Here the CDR3 DNA reads TGTGGCAGCAGCTTGGCCGGGACAGGGAGCGGGGCCAACGTCCTGACTTTC.

This clonotype was recorded many times. The chain uses TRBV9 and TRBJ2-7, with 12 bases that match TRBD2. The CDR3 length is 15 residues. Looked up from germline, CDR1 is SGDLS and CDR2 is YYNGEE. J lost 3 bases, V lost 4 bases, and 5 bases had no gene match. CDR3 nucleotides: TGTGCCAGCAGCCCTCTAGCGGGAGGGTACTACGAGCAGTACTTC. This encodes CASSPLAGGYYEQYF.

V gene TRBV9 combines with J gene TRBJ1-5; 10 nucleotides agree with TRBD1. After removal of 3 bases from V and 0 bases from J, the junction contained 6 bases not matched to a gene. There are 17 residues in the CDR3. Germline CDR1 reads SGDLS; CDR2 reads YYNGEE. In nucleotides, the CDR3 is TGTGCCAGCAGCGCCGGGACAGGGGCTTATAGCAATCAGCCCCAGCATTTT. Its translation: CASSAGTGAYSNQPQHF.

This chain uses TRBV2 with TRBJ1-5; no clear D gene. The CDR3 runs 11 residues. The V end was cut by 5 bases, the J end by 5 bases, with 4 bases between. Germline lookup yields CDR1 SNHLY and CDR2 FYNNEI. CDR3 DNA sequence: TGTGCCAGCAGTATACATCAGCCCCAGCATTTT. Its translation: CASSIHQPQHF.

A few counts support this clonotype. The J gene is TRBJ1-1, the V gene TRBV7-9, with a possible D match to TRBD1 (6 bases). Deletions cut 4 bases from V and 6 bases from J, with 15 bases between. The CDR3 contains 14 residues. Germline CDR1 reads SEHNR; CDR2 reads FQNEAQ (reference sequence). In DNA, the CDR3 is TGTGCCAGCAGCTCCCGTACAGGGTCCCCTGAAGCTTTCTTT. This encodes CASSSRTGSPEAFF.

The V gene is TRBV29-1, the J gene TRBJ2-5, with TRBD1 identical over 9 bases. Per germline, CDR1 SQVTM and CDR2 ANQGSEA. The V gene end was trimmed by 7 bases and the J gene end by 5 bases; junction bases not matched to a gene: 8. This CDR3 contains 13 residues. The CDR3 DNA reads as TGCAGCGCGTGGACAGGGGTGAGGGAGACCCAGTACTTC. Its protein is CSAWTGVRETQYF.

This chain uses TRBV2 with TRBJ2-4; TRBD2 matches 8 bases. This CDR3 comprises 13 residues. V shed 5 bases, J shed 5 bases, and the junction held 2 bases outside the gene matches. Per germline, CDR1 SNHLY and CDR2 FYNNEI. The CDR3 region is CASSRGGQNIQYF. CDR3 DNA: TGTGCCAGCAGTCGGGGGGGACAAAACATTCAGTACTTC.

This clonotype was counted between two and nine times. Its ends do not fully match the called genes, so a read error is possible. The genes are TRBV20-1 and TRBJ2-7; 10 nucleotides align to TRBD2. The germline CDR1 and CDR2 sequences are DFQATT and SNEGSKA (reference sequence). The CDR3 runs to 14 residues. The DNA for the CDR3 is TGCAGTGCTAGAGATCGGCTAGCGGGAGCCCCACGCCACTTC. Encoded protein: CSARDRLAGAPRHF.

This clonotype was detected only a few times. CDR3 DNA sequence: TGTGCCAGCAATTCAATCGGTGCTCTGAACACTGAAGCTTTCTTT. It yields the protein CASNSIGALNTEAFF. The chain links TRBV28 to TRBJ1-1; D is undetermined. Germline V lookup: CDR1 MDHEN, CDR2 SYDVKM. This CDR3 comprises 15 residues. V was cut by 7 bases and J by 0 bases, with 15 bases left in between.

This clonotype showed up many times. The rearrangement uses TRBV7-2 and TRBJ1-5; TRBD1 agrees at 10 bases. J lost 4 bases, V lost 3 bases, and 6 bases had no gene match. This CDR3 has 16 residues. Germline V lookup: CDR1 SGHTA, CDR2 FQGNSA. In DNA, the CDR3 is TGTGCCAGCAGCTTGGAGACAGGGGGCTGGAATCAGCCCCAGCATTTT. Its protein product is CASSLETGGWNQPQHF.